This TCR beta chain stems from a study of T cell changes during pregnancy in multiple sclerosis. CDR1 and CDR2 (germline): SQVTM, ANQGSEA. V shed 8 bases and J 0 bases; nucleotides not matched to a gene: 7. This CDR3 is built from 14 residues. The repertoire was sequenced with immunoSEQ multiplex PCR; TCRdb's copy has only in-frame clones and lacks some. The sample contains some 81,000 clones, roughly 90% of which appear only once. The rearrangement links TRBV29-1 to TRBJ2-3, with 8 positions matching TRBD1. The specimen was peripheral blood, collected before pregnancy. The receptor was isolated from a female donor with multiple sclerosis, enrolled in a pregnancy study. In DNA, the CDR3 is TGCAGCTTCCAGGGGGCTTCTAGCACAGATACGCAGTATTTT. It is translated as CSFQGASSTDTQYF.